This TCR beta chain was sequenced during a study of vaccination effects on CD4 cells after COVID-19. Broader study findings: Infection- and vaccine-induced clones contracted markedly late after vaccination.

Using viral peptide pools, the ViraFEST assay grew out antigen-specific CD4+ T cells prior to sequencing. Culturing for around 10 days preceded CD4+ T cell isolation. This individual tested PCR-positive for SARS-CoV-2 infection between March and December 2020. Worth noting for this clone: The antigen is not known.

The CDR3 is 15 amino acids. Germline loops: CDR1 SGHKS, CDR2 YYEKEE (reference sequence). V gave up 1 base and J gave up 5 bases, with 13 bases separating them. Libraries were prepared by immunoSEQ multiplex PCR; TCRdb keeps only in-frame clonotypes and omits some of them. The data show about 45,000 clones, with roughly 75% seen just once and around 30% held by the top ten. This TCR was recovered from a human donor who had a prior SARS-CoV-2 infection. This chain links TRBV5-5 with TRBJ2-1; D not resolved. This specimen was CD4+ T cells from PBMCs cultured with a peptide pool, taken before COVID-19 vaccination. The CDR3 spells CASSLYGPANNEQFF. The CDR3 DNA sequence: TGTGCCAGCAGCTTGTATGGGCCGGCGAACAATGAGCAGTTCTTC.